The sequence of this T cell receptor (beta chain) was determined in a study of early T cells in non-severe SARS-CoV-2 infection. V lost 1 base and J lost 0; bases outside the gene matches: 7. Per the germline V gene, CDR1 is SGHRS and CDR2 is YFSETQ. This CDR3 has 16 amino acids. Unique molecular identifiers (one per individual cDNA molecule) were attached. Via MiXCR, TCRdb re-called the 5' RACE reads, giving one row per CDR3 protein. The top ten hold nearly 4.5% of the sample, which has about 90,000 distinct CDR3 sequences, more than 10% seen once. The sequenced sample was whole blood, obtained at baseline. This chain links TRBV5-1 with TRBJ2-7; 7 bases fit TRBD2. The origin of this receptor is an adult who was a healthcare worker with PCR-confirmed SARS-CoV-2 infection or an uninfected control (not recorded which). CDR3 amino acids: CASSLPLAVSSYEQYF. As DNA, the CDR3 is TGCGCCAGCAGCTTGCCTCTAGCGGTGAGCTCCTACGAGCAGTACTTC.